These 26 T cell receptor beta chains share one sample of origin, sequenced in a study of cytomegalovirus exposure and HLA in healthy donors. The PCR was carried out with 60 Vbeta primers and 13 Jbeta primers. Profiled with immunoSEQ multiplex PCR; TCRdb holds only in-frame clones, not every one. This sample has about 97,000 clones, with around a tenth found just once. Sequencing input: PBMCs. Receptors originate from a man aged 50 to 60 in good health and CMV-seropositive.

This clone has just a few counts. In DNA, the CDR3 is TGTGCCAGCAGTCCAACCAGGGTTACAGATACGCAGTATTTT. Its translation is CASSPTRVTDTQYF. The chain couples TRBV6-5 to TRBJ2-3; TRBD1 might be the D (5 bases). CDR1 is MNHEY and CDR2 is SVGAGI in the germline V gene. CDR3 length equals 14 residues. The ends were cut back, 5 bases at V and 3 bases at J, with 12 bases in the middle.

This clone occurred a few times. The V gene is TRBV4-2, the J gene TRBJ1-6; D is ambiguous. The CDR3 totals 14 residues. CDR1 is LGHNA, CDR2 YNFKEQ, per germline. V gave up 0 bases and J gave up 7 bases, with 7 bases separating them. CDR3 protein: CASSQDTENSPLHF. CDR3 nucleotide sequence: TGTGCCAGCAGCCAAGACACAGAAAATTCACCCCTCCACTTT.

There are a few counts of this clone. The genes are TRBV19 and TRBJ1-1, with 10 bases lining up with TRBD1. Germline V gene lookup returns CDR1 LNHDA and CDR2 SQIVND (reference sequence). The CDR3 extends over 14 amino acids. J gave up 3 bases and V 7 bases, and 5 bases lay outside the gene matches. The CDR3: CASKETGGDTEAFF. CDR3 nucleotide sequence: TGTGCCAGTAAAGAGACAGGGGGCGACACTGAAGCTTTCTTT.

This clone was seen at least ten times. The CDR3 reads CASSAGQGGGDTQYF. CDR3 sequence (DNA): TGCGCCAGCAGCGCGGGACAGGGGGGCGGAGATACGCAGTATTTT. V usage is TRBV5-1 and J usage is TRBJ2-3; TRBD1 agrees at 11 bases. V lost 4 bases to trimming and J lost 5 bases; unmatched junction nucleotides: 6. The CDR3 spans 15 residues. The germline gives CDR1 SGHRS, CDR2 YFSETQ.

V and J are TRBV9 and TRBJ2-1; D is possibly TRBD2 (6 bases). This CDR3 region has 15 residues. V lost 0 bases and J lost 6, with 13 bases in between. Germline CDR1 SGDLS, CDR2 YYNGEE. The CDR3 coding sequence is TGTGCCAGCAGCGTAGAAGGAGGGTTCCTCAATGAGCAGTTCTTC. Translated: CASSVEGGFLNEQFF.

V is TRBV19 and J is TRBJ2-7; 8 bases align to TRBD2. This CDR3 contains 14 residues. CDR1 LNHDA and CDR2 SQIVND come from the germline V gene (reference sequence). V lost 3 bases, J lost 3 bases, and 4 bases stayed unmatched. The CDR3 region has the DNA TGTGCCAGTAGTATCACTAGCGGTGACTACGAGCAGTACTTC. Its protein product is CASSITSGDYEQYF. Looking up the rest from reference TRBV19 and TRBJ2-7 gives the full variable domain: DGGITQSPKYLFRKEGQNVTLSCEQNLNHDAMYWYRQDPGQGLRLIYYSQIVNDFQKGDIAEGYSVSREKKESFPLTVTSAQKNPTAFYLCASSITSGDYEQYFGPGTRLTVT.

Only a few counts were recorded for this clone. V usage is TRBV5-1 and J usage is TRBJ2-3; 7 nucleotides line up with TRBD1. CDR1 and CDR2 from the germline V gene are SGHRS and YFSETQ. The V gene end was trimmed by 4 bases and the J gene end by 2 bases; junction bases not matched to a gene: 4. The CDR3 is made up of 14 amino acids. The CDR3 DNA follows: TGCGCCAGCAGCAAGGGACAGATCACAGATACGCAGTATTTT. It encodes CASSKGQITDTQYF.

This clone has a handful of counts. The V call is TRBV4-3, the J call TRBJ2-7; TRBD2 might be the D (6 bases). V was cut by 0 bases and J by 6 bases, with 15 bases left in between. The germline V gene encodes CDR1 LGHNA and CDR2 YSLEER. The CDR3 length is 15 residues. Here the CDR3 reads CASSQDRDLRGEQYF. The CDR3 DNA is TGCGCCAGCAGCCAAGACCGGGACTTAAGAGGCGAGCAGTACTTC.

This clone was recorded a few times. The V call is TRBV12-5, the J call TRBJ2-1, with 7 bases lining up with TRBD1. Germline trimming cut 1 base from V and 12 bases from J; bases unmatched to any gene: 18. Germline V gene data show CDR1 as LGHNT and CDR2 as FRNRAP. CDR3 length equals 17 residues. CDR3 protein: CASGLGASTGWGKGQFF. CDR3 bases: TGTGCTAGTGGTTTGGGAGCCTCGACAGGGTGGGGCAAAGGGCAGTTCTTC.

CDR3 nucleotide sequence: TGTGCCAGCAGCCAAACAGGGACCGACACTGAAGCTTTCTTT. Translation gives CASSQTGTDTEAFF. The chain joins TRBV27 to TRBJ1-1, with D possibly being TRBD1 (6 bases). Germline lookup yields CDR1 MNHEY and CDR2 SMNVEV (reference sequence). Deletions cut 6 bases from V and 3 bases from J, with 14 bases between. The CDR3 contains 14 residues.

The chain links TRBV7-3 to TRBJ2-2, with 10 bases fitting TRBD2. The CDR3 contains 17 residues. J lost 7 bases, V lost 2 bases, and 10 bases had no gene match. Germline V gives CDR1 SGHTA, CDR2 FQGTGA. Here the CDR3 reads CASSLPEREGRGGELFF. CDR3 bases: TGTGCCAGCAGCTTACCCGAGCGGGAGGGTAGAGGCGGGGAGCTGTTTTTT.

This clone has more than one count but fewer than ten. This chain uses TRBV5-1 with TRBJ2-1; D is unresolved. Germline V CDR1 and CDR2: SGHRS, YFSETQ. The CDR3 sequence is 13 residues long. Trimming pared 3 bases from V and 10 bases from J, leaving 14 bases between. CDR3 in amino acids: CASSSTPRDEQFF. As DNA, the CDR3 is TGCGCCAGCAGCTCGACTCCCCGAGACGAGCAGTTCTTC. Full variable domain (rest looked up from reference TRBV5-1 and TRBJ2-1): KAGVTQTPRYLIKTRGQQVTLSCSPISGHRSVSWYQQTPGQGLQFLFEYFSETQRNKGNFPGRFSGRQFSNSRSEMNVSTLELGDSALYLCASSSTPRDEQFFGPGTRLTVL.

This clone was detected a few times. The chain employs TRBV28 and TRBJ1-2; D unclear. Trimming removed 4 bases at V and 4 bases at J, with 4 bases between. The CDR3 sequence is 11 residues long. From germline, CDR1 is MDHEN and CDR2 SYDVKM. This chain's CDR3 is CASSSRYGYTF. Here the CDR3 DNA reads TGTGCCAGCAGTTCGCGCTATGGCTACACCTTC.

Only a few counts were recorded for this clone. This chain joins TRBV5-1 and TRBJ2-7; the match to TRBD1 covers 8 bases. Trimming at V came to 3 bases and at J to 0 bases, leaving 2 bases not matched to a gene. The CDR3 consists of 14 residues. Germline V gene sequence: CDR1 SGHRS, CDR2 YFSETQ. The CDR3 reads CASSSGTGSYEQYF. The CDR3 DNA is TGCGCCAGCAGCTCGGGGACAGGCTCCTACGAGCAGTACTTC.

The chain uses TRBV19 and TRBJ1-2; TRBD1 matches at 8 bases. This CDR3 is 14 amino acids long. Germline lookup yields CDR1 LNHDA and CDR2 SQIVND (reference sequence). V was pared by 6 bases and J by 4 bases, with 7 bases of the junction left unmatched. CDR3 coding DNA: TGTGCCAGTAGCCTGACAGGGGTCTCCTATGGCTACACCTTC. Protein product: CASSLTGVSYGYTF.

This clone occurred a few times. The chain is built from TRBV11-2 and TRBJ1-6; 8 bases map to TRBD1. Germline V gene sequence: CDR1 SGHAT, CDR2 FQNNGV. The CDR3 is 14 amino acids. J gave up 7 bases and V 1 base, and 0 bases lay outside the gene matches. The CDR3 DNA reads TGTGCCAGCAGCTTAGGGACAGGGAATTCACCCCTCCACTTT. As protein: CASSLGTGNSPLHF.

In its sample, this clone was seen many times. The V and J genes are TRBV6-5 and TRBJ1-4; D ambiguous. Germline V gene sequence: CDR1 MNHEY, CDR2 SVGAGI. This CDR3 is built from 15 residues. The V end was cut by 4 bases, the J end by 0 bases, with 9 bases between. This CDR3 reads CASSLDTSTNEKLFF. The CDR3 nucleotides read TGTGCCAGCAGTTTAGATACTTCAACTAATGAAAAACTGTTTTTT.

There are a few counts of this clone. This chain links TRBV18 with TRBJ1-1; a possible D gene is TRBD1 (5 bases). With 3 bases removed from V and 0 bases from J, the gap between germline ends came to 11 bases. The length of the CDR3 is 15 residues. Germline V gene sequence: CDR1 KGHSH, CDR2 LQKENI. The CDR3 nucleotides read TGTGCCAGCTCACCGACAGAGGATTTGAACACTGAAGCTTTCTTT. Translated: CASSPTEDLNTEAFF.

Turning to this clone: The same CDR3 can be traced to other DNA sequences in this sample. The chain links TRBV5-1 to TRBJ2-1, with D perhaps matching TRBD1 (6 bases). The V end lost 3 bases, the J end lost 2 bases, and 9 bases lay between the germline ends. This CDR3 region has 14 residues. The germline gives CDR1 SGHRS, CDR2 YFSETQ. The CDR3 DNA follows: TGCGCCAGCAGCTCGGGACAAGCCTACAATGAGCAGTTCTTC. The encoded protein is CASSSGQAYNEQFF.

This chain connects TRBV28 to TRBJ2-7; D gene uncertain. V was trimmed by 3 bases and J by 1 base, leaving 10 bases between them. Germline CDR1 is MDHEN and CDR2 is SYDVKM. The length of the CDR3 is 14 residues. This chain's CDR3 is CASSLSLSSYEQYF. Here the CDR3 DNA reads TGTGCCAGCAGTTTGTCACTGAGTTCCTACGAGCAGTACTTC.

This rearrangement joins TRBV7-6 to TRBJ2-5; 13 bases align to TRBD2. The CDR3 sequence is 16 residues long. V was clipped by 5 bases and J by 5 bases; unmatched bases: 8. From germline, CDR1 is SGHVS and CDR2 FNYEAQ. CDR3 amino acids: CASSPRTSGSGETQYF. The CDR3 DNA reads as TGTGCCAGCAGCCCCAGGACTAGCGGGAGTGGGGAGACCCAGTACTTC. The whole variable domain, filled in from reference TRBV7-6 and TRBJ2-5, reads GAGVSQSPRYKVTKRGQDVALRCDPISGHVSLYWYRQALGQGPEFLTYFNYEAQQDKSGLPNDRFSAERPEGSISTLTIQRTEQRDSAMYRCASSPRTSGSGETQYFGPGTRLLVL.

The chain combines TRBV23-1 with TRBJ1-2, with D maybe TRBD1 (6 bases). TRBV23-1 is placed among ORFs of uncertain function. V shed 5 bases and J shed 3 bases, with 13 bases lying between them. This CDR3 spans 14 amino acids. The DNA for the CDR3 is TGCGCCAGCAGTTACCGGGACAAGGACTATGGCTACACCTTC. Its translation: CASSYRDKDYGYTF.

This clone was observed a handful of times. The chain is built from TRBV27 and TRBJ1-1; TRBD1 aligns across 10 bases. The CDR3 is made up of 15 amino acids. The V gene end was trimmed by 6 bases and the J gene end by 6 bases; junction bases not matched to a gene: 10. The V gene's germline CDR1 is MNHEY and CDR2 SMNVEV (reference sequence). CDR3 residues: CASRRETGGISEAFF. DNA of the CDR3: TGTGCCAGCAGGCGAGAGACAGGGGGCATCTCTGAAGCTTTCTTT.

This chain joins TRBV30 and TRBJ1-2, with no clear D. Trimming took off 3 bases at V and 8 bases at J, with 13 bases between the two ends. Per germline, CDR1 GTSNPN and CDR2 SVGIG (reference sequence). This CDR3 contains 12 residues. In DNA form, the CDR3 reads TGTGCCTGGAGGCACATGGCGGGGGGCTACACCTTC. Its translation: CAWRHMAGGYTF.

This chain uses TRBV2 with TRBJ2-7; 10 bases agree with TRBD2. Germline V CDR1 and CDR2: SNHLY, FYNNEI. The CDR3 length is 16 residues. The V segment lost 3 bases and the J segment 3 bases; nucleotides outside the gene matches: 8. The CDR3 protein is CASSDLAGGRNYEQYF. The CDR3 nucleotides are TGTGCCAGCAGTGACTTAGCGGGAGGCCGAAACTACGAGCAGTACTTC.

The J gene is TRBJ1-5, the V gene TRBV7-2, with D unclear. CDR1 and CDR2 (germline): SGHTA, FQGNSA. This CDR3 comprises 14 residues. The V and J ends lost 5 bases and 7 bases respectively, with 15 bases between them. This CDR3 reads CASSTRVPGQPQHF. CDR3 DNA: TGTGCCAGCAGCACCCGGGTTCCCGGACAGCCCCAGCATTTT.